Below, 17 T cell receptor beta chains from the same sample are listed, as sequenced in a study of neoadjuvant anti-PD-1 for oral cavity cancer. The repertoire was sequenced with immunoSEQ multiplex PCR; TCRdb's copy has only in-frame clones and lacks some. Here the sample spans about 6,700 clones, roughly 50% being singletons. This sample comprised tumor tissue, obtained before nivolumab (anti-PD-1) treatment. The source of these receptors is a person between 40 and 85 years old with oral cavity squamous cell carcinoma.

This clone was observed once. V usage is TRBV29-1 and J usage is TRBJ1-3; TRBD1 matches 9 bases. Germline CDR1 reads SQVTM; CDR2 reads ANQGSEA. With 6 bases clipped from V and 0 bases from J, the junction kept 6 bases outside the gene matches. The CDR3 is 15 residues long. The CDR3 sequence is CSVGDRASSGNTIYF. In DNA form, the CDR3 reads TGCAGCGTCGGGGACAGGGCGAGCTCTGGAAACACCATATATTTT.

This clone ranks as medium-sized. V is TRBV4-1 and J is TRBJ1-1; TRBD1 is a possible D gene (5 bases). The ends were cut back, 2 bases at V and 3 bases at J, with 10 bases in the middle. This CDR3 has 14 residues. Germline CDR1 MGHRA, CDR2 YSYEKL. The CDR3 protein is CASSQPDRDTEAFF. The DNA for the CDR3 is TGCGCCAGCAGCCAACCAGACAGAGACACTGAAGCTTTCTTT.

This clone appeared a few times. The chain recombines TRBV5-5 with TRBJ1-1; D perhaps matches TRBD1 (5 bases). Trimming took 1 base from V and 1 from J, leaving 11 bases between them. This CDR3 contains 15 residues. CDR1 and CDR2 from the germline V gene are SGHKS and YYEKEE (reference sequence). CDR3 sequence reads: CASSLSRQQNTEAFF. The CDR3 nucleotides are TGTGCCAGCAGCTTGTCGCGACAGCAGAACACTGAAGCTTTCTTT.

For the CDR3, the DNA is TGTGCCAGCAGCTTGGTCCGATCGGGGACGGACACCGGGGAGCTGTTTTTT. Amino acid sequence: CASSLVRSGTDTGELFF. J is TRBJ2-2 and V is TRBV5-8; D is perhaps TRBD1 or TRBD2 (5 bases each). Germline CDR1 reads SGHTS; CDR2 reads YDEGEE. V was clipped by 0 bases and J by 3 bases, with 15 bases between them. The CDR3 loop spans 17 amino acids.

This clone was observed a handful of times. V and J are TRBV5-1 and TRBJ1-1; D remains ambiguous. CDR3 size: 15 residues. CDR1 is SGHRS and CDR2 is YFSETQ in the germline V gene. V gave up 4 bases and J gave up 0 bases, with 13 bases separating them. The CDR3 spells CASSKKGDLNTEAFF. The CDR3 bases are TGCGCCAGCAGCAAAAAGGGAGATTTGAACACTGAAGCTTTCTTT.

The rearrangement links TRBV6-5 to TRBJ2-2, with D possibly being TRBD1 (5 bases). The germline V gene encodes CDR1 MNHEY and CDR2 SVGAGI. Trimming took 3 bases from V and 3 from J, leaving 11 bases between them. The CDR3 consists of 15 residues. The CDR3: CASSYQGAYTGELFF. CDR3 nucleotides: TGTGCCAGCAGTTATCAAGGGGCGTACACCGGGGAGCTGTTTTTT.

By its share, this clone is medium-sized. This chain uses TRBV4-3 with TRBJ1-1, with D unresolved. CDR1 and CDR2 (germline): LGHNA, YSLEER. The V gene lost 0 bases and the J gene lost 5 bases, with 10 bases spanning the gap. This CDR3 region has 14 residues. The CDR3 bases are TGCGCCAGCAGCCAAGATCGGGGAGGAACTGAAGCTTTCTTT. As protein: CASSQDRGGTEAFF.

The chain links TRBV14 to TRBJ1-2; D call uncertain. V dropped 5 bases and J dropped 6 bases, with 10 bases sitting between them. This CDR3 contains 12 residues. CDR1 is SGHDN and CDR2 is FVKESK in the germline V gene. The CDR3 reads CASSKTRNGYTF. As DNA, the CDR3 is TGTGCCAGCAGCAAGACCAGGAATGGCTACACCTTC.

This clone was seen a few times. V gene TRBV5-6 combines with J gene TRBJ1-3; no reliable D call. The germline CDR1 and CDR2 sequences are SGHDT and YYEEEE. This CDR3 comprises 14 residues. V lost 3 bases, J lost 0 bases, and 7 bases lay in between. CDR3 sequence reads: CASSSRGSGNTIYF. CDR3 DNA sequence: TGTGCCAGCAGCTCCCGAGGCTCTGGAAACACCATATATTTT.

The chain combines TRBV7-2 with TRBJ2-1; D might be TRBD2 (6 bases). The CDR3 is 15 amino acids. With 5 bases removed from V and 2 bases from J, the gap between germline ends came to 13 bases. Germline V lookup: CDR1 SGHTA, CDR2 FQGNSA. The DNA of the CDR3 is TGTGCCAGCAGCCCGAGGAGGGCCGCCTACAATGAGCAGTTCTTC. This codes for CASSPRRAAYNEQFF. Complete variable domain (other parts from reference TRBV7-2 and TRBJ2-1): GAGVSQSPSNKVTEKGKDVELRCDPISGHTALYWYRQSLGQGLEFLIYFQGNSAPDKSGLPSDRFSAERTGGSVSTLTIQRTQQEDSAVYLCASSPRRAAYNEQFFGPGTRLTVL.

This sequence joins TRBV28 and TRBJ2-7; D is unclear. Trimming cost V 6 bases and J 0 bases, with 18 bases left between them. The germline V gene has CDR1 MDHEN and CDR2 SYDVKM. The CDR3 runs 16 residues. The CDR3 DNA follows: TGTGCCAGCAGCCCATCTCCCGGCCACAGCTCCTACGAGCAGTACTTC. Translation: CASSPSPGHSSYEQYF.

The chain combines TRBV5-1 with TRBJ2-2; a weak D match, TRBD2 (5 bases). Trimming removed 0 bases at V and 7 bases at J, with 13 bases between. Germline CDR1 reads SGHRS; CDR2 reads YFSETQ. The CDR3 spans 15 residues. CDR3 loop: CASSLGRPGIGELFF. Here the CDR3 DNA reads TGCGCCAGCAGCTTGGGCAGACCCGGGATCGGGGAGCTGTTTTTT.

Relative to its sample, this clone is medium-sized. V usage is TRBV5-1 and J usage is TRBJ2-1; the D call may be TRBD1 or TRBD2 (5 bases each). This CDR3 comprises 12 residues. CDR1 SGHRS and CDR2 YFSETQ come from the germline V gene. Trimming removed 0 bases at V and 7 bases at J, with 5 bases between. This CDR3 is CASSLGGNEQFF. In DNA form, the CDR3 reads TGCGCCAGCAGCTTGGGGGGGAATGAGCAGTTCTTC.

The chain employs TRBV6-1 and TRBJ1-2; D not certain. The germline gives CDR1 MNHNS, CDR2 SASEGT. The CDR3 loop spans 16 amino acids. Deletions cut 0 bases from V and 0 bases from J, with 11 bases between. DNA of the CDR3: TGTGCCAGCAGTGAAGCCGGGGTCACAGCTAACTATGGCTACACCTTC. It yields the protein CASSEAGVTANYGYTF.

The CDR3 coding sequence is TGTGCCAGCAGTTTAGTTTGGGTAAACACCGGGGAGCTGTTTTTT. Translated: CASSLVWVNTGELFF. The rearrangement links TRBV27 to TRBJ2-2; the D is unclear. Trimming removed 2 bases from V and 2 bases from J, with 9 bases in between. The CDR3 is 15 amino acids. Germline loops: CDR1 MNHEY, CDR2 SMNVEV (reference sequence).

By share of the sample, this clone is large. The chain carries TRBV14 and TRBJ2-7; 7 bases agree with TRBD1. The CDR3 contains 15 residues. CDR1 and CDR2 (germline): SGHDN, FVKESK. J lost 1 base, V lost 2 bases, and 5 bases had no gene match. Here the CDR3 reads CASSQSRGLSYEQYF. CDR3 nucleotides: TGTGCCAGCAGCCAAAGTAGGGGGCTGTCCTACGAGCAGTACTTC.

This clone was observed a few times. V gene TRBV7-6 combines with J gene TRBJ2-3, with a possible D match to TRBD1 (5 bases). Trimming cost V 1 base and J 0 bases, with 8 bases left between them. This CDR3 is 15 amino acids long. Germline CDR1 reads SGHVS; CDR2 reads FNYEAQ. CDR3 DNA sequence: TGTGCCAGCAGCTTAGGGGGCCGGAGCACAGATACGCAGTATTTT. This translates into CASSLGGRSTDTQYF.